Below, 18 T cell receptor beta chains from the same sample are listed, as sequenced in a study of blood T cell repertoires in COVID-19. Here immunoSEQ multiplex PCR was the method, and the copy in TCRdb shows in-frame clones only, minus some. The table shows tens of thousands of clones, with approximately 88% occurring only once. The source material was peripheral blood. Every receptor here comes from a man in his forties or fifties with acute or convalescent COVID-19.

The CDR3 here is CASSIGTSGGAKEQFF. In nucleotides, the CDR3 is TGTGCCAGCAGCATAGGGACTAGCGGGGGGGCAAAGGAGCAGTTCTTC. The J gene is TRBJ2-1, the V gene TRBV11-2; 16 nucleotides match TRBD2. The CDR3 consists of 16 residues. V was pared by 5 bases and J by 10 bases, with 8 bases of the junction left unmatched. Per the germline V gene, CDR1 is SGHAT and CDR2 is FQNNGV.

The rearrangement joins TRBV9 to TRBJ1-1; 7 bases align to TRBD1. The CDR3 length is 16 residues. After removal of 3 bases from V and 0 bases from J, the junction contained 8 bases not matched to a gene. Germline loops: CDR1 SGDLS, CDR2 YYNGEE. The CDR3 DNA sequence: TGTGCCAGCAGCGCGCCCGGACAGGCTATGAACACTGAAGCTTTCTTT. It codes for CASSAPGQAMNTEAFF.

This chain connects TRBV6-2 or TRBV6-3 to TRBJ1-3, with D uncertain. Germline CDR1 MNHEY, CDR2 SVGEGT. Deletions cut 5 bases from V and 0 bases from J, with 14 bases between. This CDR3 contains 16 residues. In DNA, the CDR3 is TGTGCCAGCAGTATTTTACAGTCAACCTCTGGAAACACCATATATTTT. Translated, it gives CASSILQSTSGNTIYF.

CDR3 loop: CASKTGVSPLHF. The CDR3 nucleotides read TGTGCCAGCAAAACAGGGGTTTCACCCCTCCACTTT. V usage is TRBV6-5 and J usage is TRBJ1-6, with TRBD1 matching 7 bases. The junction had 3 bases not matched to a gene; V was cut back by 7 bases and J by 9 bases. This CDR3 has 12 residues. Germline V gene sequence: CDR1 MNHEY, CDR2 SVGAGI.

V and J are TRBV14 and TRBJ1-2; TRBD1 matches at 9 bases. Looked up from germline, CDR1 is SGHDN and CDR2 is FVKESK. The CDR3 is made up of 13 amino acids. V trimming: 1 base; J trimming: 8 bases; junction bases outside the gene matches: 2. The CDR3 region has the DNA TGTGCCAGCAGCCAAGGGACAGGGGACGGCTACACCTTC. It yields the protein CASSQGTGDGYTF.

This chain joins TRBV4-1 and TRBJ1-2; D is possibly TRBD1 (5 bases). This CDR3 is 13 amino acids long. V was shortened by 0 bases and J by 6 bases, with 8 bases between the two germline ends. Germline V gene sequence: CDR1 MGHRA, CDR2 YSYEKL. DNA of the CDR3: TGCGCCAGCAGCCAAGAGGGGGGGGATGGCTACACCTTC. This encodes CASSQEGGDGYTF.

The chain couples TRBV7-2 to TRBJ2-2, with D possibly TRBD2 on 5 matching bases. The germline V and J ends were trimmed by 3 bases and 5 bases, with 13 bases remaining between them. CDR1 and CDR2 (germline): SGHTA, FQGNSA. The CDR3 runs 15 residues. Written as DNA, the CDR3 is TGTGCCAGCAGCTTTAGTCTGGGAGTAACCGGGGAGCTGTTTTTT. It yields the protein CASSFSLGVTGELFF.

CDR3 coding DNA: TGTGCCAGCATAGGGGACAGGGGGCTGTGGCAGCCCCAGCATTTT. This codes for CASIGDRGLWQPQHF. V usage is TRBV6-5 and J usage is TRBJ1-5; 12 nucleotides align to TRBD1. Germline CDR1 MNHEY, CDR2 SVGAGI. V trimming: 7 bases; J trimming: 7 bases; junction bases outside the gene matches: 8. The CDR3 consists of 15 residues.

This clone was seen only once. V gene TRBV13 combines with J gene TRBJ1-1; no clear D. Trimming removed 5 bases from V and 3 bases from J, with 16 bases in between. The germline CDR1 and CDR2 sequences are PRHDT and FYEKMQ (reference sequence). This CDR3 has 15 residues. The CDR3 coding sequence is TGTGCCAGCAGCCTCTTCAGGAACGTAGACACTGAAGCTTTCTTT. As protein: CASSLFRNVDTEAFF.

V and J are TRBV18 and TRBJ1-3; 7 positions match TRBD1. The CDR3 is 15 amino acids. CDR1 and CDR2 from the germline V gene are KGHSH and LQKENI. Trimming removed 2 bases from V and 4 bases from J; junction bases left unmatched: 5. The CDR3 nucleotides read TGTGCCAGCTCACCAAATGAGGGGGCCGGAAACACCATATATTTT. Translated: CASSPNEGAGNTIYF.

The chain is built from TRBV5-6 and TRBJ2-5; TRBD2 might be the D (7 bases). Germline CDR1 and CDR2: SGHDT and YYEEEE. Deletions cut 1 base from V and 0 bases from J, with 10 bases between. The CDR3 is made up of 15 amino acids. For the CDR3, the DNA is TGTGCCAGCAGCTTGTTAGGGGGGGACCAAGAGACCCAGTACTTC. Translation: CASSLLGGDQETQYF.

The J gene is TRBJ2-1, the V gene TRBV2; D perhaps matches TRBD2 (5 bases). The CDR3 covers 13 residues. CDR1 SNHLY and CDR2 FYNNEI come from the germline V gene. The germline V and J ends were trimmed by 9 bases and 6 bases, with 15 bases remaining between them. The CDR3 loop is CARHGKAGNEQFF. CDR3 in DNA: TGTGCCAGGCACGGGAAGGCGGGCAATGAGCAGTTCTTC.

The chain employs TRBV11-2 and TRBJ2-2; D possibly corresponds to TRBD2 (5 bases). The V and J ends lost 2 bases and 7 bases respectively, with 14 bases between them. Germline loops: CDR1 SGHAT, CDR2 FQNNGV. There are 15 residues in the CDR3. In DNA, the CDR3 is TGTGCCAGCAGCTTAAGGACTTCCCGGGGCGGGGAGCTGTTTTTT. Its protein product is CASSLRTSRGGELFF.

This clone showed up just a few times. This sequence joins TRBV5-1 and TRBJ1-4; 10 bases align to TRBD1. The CDR3 spans 19 residues. J lost 5 bases, V lost 4 bases, and 17 bases had no gene match. Germline CDR1 is SGHRS and CDR2 is YFSETQ. The CDR3 region is CASSPGQGTAYGRNEKLFF. Written as DNA, the CDR3 is TGCGCCAGCAGCCCGGGACAGGGGACCGCCTATGGAAGGAATGAAAAACTGTTTTTT.

The chain combines TRBV11-3 with TRBJ1-5, with D possibly being TRBD1 (6 bases). In germline, CDR1 is SGHNT, CDR2 YENEEA. The V end was cut by 2 bases, the J end by 3 bases, with 14 bases between. This CDR3 is built from 16 residues. Here the CDR3 DNA reads TGTGCCAGCAGCTTATACCTCGGACAGACCAATCAGCCCCAGCATTTT. It translates to CASSLYLGQTNQPQHF.

The chain employs TRBV2 and TRBJ2-3; 10 bases fit TRBD2. The V gene's germline CDR1 is SNHLY and CDR2 FYNNEI. The V segment lost 6 bases and the J segment 2 bases; nucleotides outside the gene matches: 5. This CDR3 has 15 amino acids. CDR3 nucleotides: TGTGCCAGCAGACTCGGACTAGCGGTCACAGATACGCAGTATTTT. Its protein is CASRLGLAVTDTQYF.

The gene calls are TRBV4-1 and TRBJ1-5; 9 bases line up with TRBD1. The CDR3 spans 15 residues. Germline V lookup: CDR1 MGHRA, CDR2 YSYEKL. Trimming removed 0 bases from V and 6 bases from J; junction bases left unmatched: 3. In DNA, the CDR3 is TGCGCCAGCAGCCAAGAAACAGGGGGCCCTCAGCCCCAGCATTTT. As protein: CASSQETGGPQPQHF.

The genes are TRBV6-2 or TRBV6-3 and TRBJ2-3; TRBD1 aligns across 9 bases. V trimming: 6 bases; J trimming: 2 bases; junction bases outside the gene matches: 9. The germline gives CDR1 MNHEY, CDR2 SVGEGT. The CDR3 runs to 16 residues. For the CDR3, the DNA is TGTGCCAGCAGCCGGGACAGGGTTTTGTCCACAGATACGCAGTATTTT. This sequence encodes CASSRDRVLSTDTQYF.